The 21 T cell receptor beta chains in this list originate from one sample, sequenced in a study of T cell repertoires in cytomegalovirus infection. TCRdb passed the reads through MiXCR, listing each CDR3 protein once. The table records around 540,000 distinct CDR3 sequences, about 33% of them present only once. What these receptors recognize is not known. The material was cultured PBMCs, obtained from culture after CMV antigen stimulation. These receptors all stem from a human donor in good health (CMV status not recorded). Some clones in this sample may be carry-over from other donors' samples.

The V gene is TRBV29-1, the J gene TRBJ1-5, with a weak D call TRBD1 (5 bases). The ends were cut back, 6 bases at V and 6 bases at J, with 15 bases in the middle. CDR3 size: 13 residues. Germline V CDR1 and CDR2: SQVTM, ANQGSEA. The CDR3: CSVDPGPGQPQHF. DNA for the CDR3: TGCAGCGTGGATCCGGGACCCGGTCAGCCCCAGCATTTT.

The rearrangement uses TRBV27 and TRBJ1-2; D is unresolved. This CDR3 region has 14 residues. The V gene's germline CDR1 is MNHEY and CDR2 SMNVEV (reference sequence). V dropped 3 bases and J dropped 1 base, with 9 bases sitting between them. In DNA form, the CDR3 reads TGTGCCAGCAGTTTGGGGAGATTTAACTATGGCTACACCTTC. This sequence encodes CASSLGRFNYGYTF.

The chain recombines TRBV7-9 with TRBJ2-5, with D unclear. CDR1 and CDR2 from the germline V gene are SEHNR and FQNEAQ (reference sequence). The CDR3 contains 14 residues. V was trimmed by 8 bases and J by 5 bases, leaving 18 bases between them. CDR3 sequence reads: CASGPRAGWETQYF. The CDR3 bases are TGTGCCAGCGGCCCCCGGGCAGGATGGGAGACCCAGTACTTC.

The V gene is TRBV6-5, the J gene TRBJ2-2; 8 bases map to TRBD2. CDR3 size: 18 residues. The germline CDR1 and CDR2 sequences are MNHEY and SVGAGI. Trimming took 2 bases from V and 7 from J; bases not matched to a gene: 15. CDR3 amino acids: CASSYPGGNGRADGELFF. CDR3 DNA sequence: TGTGCCAGCAGTTACCCGGGGGGGAACGGGAGGGCCGACGGGGAGCTGTTTTTT.

The CDR3 sequence is CASSLTRTSLETQYF. The CDR3, as DNA: TGTGCCAGCAGCTTAACCCGGACTAGCCTAGAGACCCAGTACTTC. The chain combines TRBV7-6 with TRBJ2-5; 8 positions agree with TRBD2. J lost 4 bases, V lost 2 bases, and 6 bases had no gene match. Germline CDR1 reads SGHVS; CDR2 reads FNYEAQ. The CDR3 has 15 residues.

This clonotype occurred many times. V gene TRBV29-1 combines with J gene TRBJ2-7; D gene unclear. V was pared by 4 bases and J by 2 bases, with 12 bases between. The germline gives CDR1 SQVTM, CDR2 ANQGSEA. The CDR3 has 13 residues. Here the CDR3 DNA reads TGCAGCGTTGCCAGGACGCCCGCCTACGAGCAGTACTTC. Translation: CSVARTPAYEQYF.

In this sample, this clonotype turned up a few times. CDR3 in amino acids: CASSQARTGFDGYTF. CDR3 in DNA: TGCGCCAGCAGCCAAGCCCGGACAGGTTTCGATGGCTACACCTTC. The chain is built from TRBV4-1 and TRBJ1-2; 7 nucleotides match TRBD1. Unmatched junction bases numbered 8, after V lost 1 base and J lost 6 bases. Germline V gene data show CDR1 as MGHRA and CDR2 as YSYEKL. This CDR3 has 15 amino acids.

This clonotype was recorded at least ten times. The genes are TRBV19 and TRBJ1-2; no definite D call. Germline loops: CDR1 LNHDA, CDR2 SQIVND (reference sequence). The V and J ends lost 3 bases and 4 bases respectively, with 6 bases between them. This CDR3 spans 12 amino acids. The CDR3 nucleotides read TGTGCCAGTAGTATCGACACCTATGGCTACACCTTC. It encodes CASSIDTYGYTF.

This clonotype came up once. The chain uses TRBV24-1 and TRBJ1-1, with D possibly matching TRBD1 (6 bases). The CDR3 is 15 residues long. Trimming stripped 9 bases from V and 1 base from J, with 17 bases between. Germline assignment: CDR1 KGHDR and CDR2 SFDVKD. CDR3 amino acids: CATQTNDRTNTEAFF. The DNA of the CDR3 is TGTGCCACCCAGACAAACGACAGGACGAACACTGAAGCTTTCTTT.

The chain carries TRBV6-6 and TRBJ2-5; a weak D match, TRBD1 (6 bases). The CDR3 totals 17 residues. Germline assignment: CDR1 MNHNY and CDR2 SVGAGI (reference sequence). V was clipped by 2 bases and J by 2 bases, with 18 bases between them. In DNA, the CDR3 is TGTGCCAGCAGTTACCTCCCCTTGGGACATACGCAAGAGACCCAGTACTTC. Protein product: CASSYLPLGHTQETQYF.

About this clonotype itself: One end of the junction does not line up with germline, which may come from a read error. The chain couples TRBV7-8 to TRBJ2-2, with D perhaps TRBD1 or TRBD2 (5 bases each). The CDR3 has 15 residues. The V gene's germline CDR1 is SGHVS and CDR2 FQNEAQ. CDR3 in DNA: TGTGCCAGCAGCTTTAACGGGGCGAACACCTGGGAGCTGTTTTTT. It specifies CASSFNGANTWELFF. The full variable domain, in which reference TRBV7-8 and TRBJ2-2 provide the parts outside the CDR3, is GAGVSQSPRYKVAKRGQDVALRCDPISGHVSLFWYQQALGQGPEFLTYFQNEAQLDKSGLPSDRFFAERPEGSVSTLKIQRTQQEDSAVYLCASSFNGANTWELFFGEGSRLTVL.

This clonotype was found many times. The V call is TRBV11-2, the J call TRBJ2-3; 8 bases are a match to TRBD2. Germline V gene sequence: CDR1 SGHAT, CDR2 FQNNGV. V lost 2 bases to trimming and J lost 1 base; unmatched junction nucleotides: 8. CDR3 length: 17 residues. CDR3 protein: CASSLRSETSGTDTQYF. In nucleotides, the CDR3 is TGTGCCAGCAGCTTAAGGTCAGAGACTAGCGGCACAGATACGCAGTATTTT.

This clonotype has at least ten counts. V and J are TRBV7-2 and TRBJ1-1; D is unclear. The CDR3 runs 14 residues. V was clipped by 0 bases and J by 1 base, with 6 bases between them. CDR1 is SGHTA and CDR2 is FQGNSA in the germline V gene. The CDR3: CASSLARQNTEAFF. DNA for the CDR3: TGTGCCAGCAGCTTAGCGCGACAGAACACTGAAGCTTTCTTT.

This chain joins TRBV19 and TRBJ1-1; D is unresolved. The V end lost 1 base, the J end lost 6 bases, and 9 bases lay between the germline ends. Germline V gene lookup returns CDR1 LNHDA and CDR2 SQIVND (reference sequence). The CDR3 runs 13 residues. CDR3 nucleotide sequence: TGTGCCAGTAGTATAGGAGGAATCGCTGAAGCTTTCTTT. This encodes CASSIGGIAEAFF.

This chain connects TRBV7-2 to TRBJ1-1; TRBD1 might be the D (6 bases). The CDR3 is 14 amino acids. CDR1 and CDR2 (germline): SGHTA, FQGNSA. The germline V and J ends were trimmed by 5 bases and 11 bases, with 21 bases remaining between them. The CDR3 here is CASSQRLRYQGAFF. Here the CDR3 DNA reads TGTGCCAGCAGCCAAAGGTTACGGTACCAGGGGGCTTTCTTT. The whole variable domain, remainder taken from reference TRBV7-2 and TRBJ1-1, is GAGVSQSPSNKVTEKGKDVELRCDPISGHTALYWYRQSLGQGLEFLIYFQGNSAPDKSGLPSDRFSAERTGGSVSTLTIQRTQQEDSAVYLCASSQRLRYQGAFFGQGTRLTVV.

The CDR3 coding sequence is TGTGCCAGCCTCATGAGACAGTATCAGCCCCAGCATTTT. Protein: CASLMRQYQPQHF. The chain combines TRBV28 with TRBJ1-5; D might be TRBD1 (5 bases). Germline CDR1 and CDR2: MDHEN and SYDVKM. The CDR3 consists of 13 residues. V was shortened by 8 bases and J by 5 bases, with 13 bases between the two germline ends.

The CDR3 sequence is CASRPNGDSYGYTF. CDR3 nucleotides: TGTGCCAGCAGACCCAACGGGGACAGCTATGGCTACACCTTC. The chain recombines TRBV2 with TRBJ1-2, with 7 bases matching TRBD1. The CDR3 has 14 residues. Germline CDR1 SNHLY, CDR2 FYNNEI. J lost 4 bases, V lost 6 bases, and 8 bases had no gene match.

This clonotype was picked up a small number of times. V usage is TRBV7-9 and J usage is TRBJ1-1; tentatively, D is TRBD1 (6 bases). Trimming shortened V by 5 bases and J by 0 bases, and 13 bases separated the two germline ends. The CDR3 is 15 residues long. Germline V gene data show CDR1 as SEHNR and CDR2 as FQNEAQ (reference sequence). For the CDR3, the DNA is TGTGCCAGCAGCACCAACAGGGAAATGAACACTGAAGCTTTCTTT. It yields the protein CASSTNREMNTEAFF.

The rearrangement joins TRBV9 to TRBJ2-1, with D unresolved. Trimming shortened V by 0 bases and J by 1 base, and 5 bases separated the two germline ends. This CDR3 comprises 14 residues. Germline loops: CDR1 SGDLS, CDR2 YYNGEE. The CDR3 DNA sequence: TGTGCCAGCAGCGTAGTAGGGTCCTACAATGAGCAGTTCTTC. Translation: CASSVVGSYNEQFF.

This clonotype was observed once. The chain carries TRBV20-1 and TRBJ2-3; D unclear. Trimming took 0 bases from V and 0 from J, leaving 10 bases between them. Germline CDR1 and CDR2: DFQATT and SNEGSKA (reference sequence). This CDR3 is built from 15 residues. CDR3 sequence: CSARDRVVSTDTQYF. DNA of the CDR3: TGCAGTGCTAGAGATCGGGTAGTTAGCACAGATACGCAGTATTTT.

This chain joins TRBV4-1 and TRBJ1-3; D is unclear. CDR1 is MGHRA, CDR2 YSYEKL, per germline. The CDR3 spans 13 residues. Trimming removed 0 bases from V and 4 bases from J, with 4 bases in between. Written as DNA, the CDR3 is TGCGCCAGCAGCCAAGAGGGAGGAAACACCATATATTTT. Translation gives CASSQEGGNTIYF.